Detailed here is one TCR beta chain. Random-hexamer reverse transcription was applied to about 0.5 to 1 ug RNA. Via MiXCR, TCRdb re-called the immunoSEQ multiplex PCR reads, giving one row per CDR3 protein. The sample contains around 190,000 distinct CDR3 sequences, roughly 96% of which appear only once. The entry originates in a study of CD8 T cells in Susac syndrome. V trimming: 6 bases; J trimming: 3 bases; junction bases outside the gene matches: 8. The CDR3 length is 17 residues. What was sequenced was CD4+ T cells from PBMCs. The TCR sequence derives from a human donor in good health. The J gene is TRBJ2-7, the V gene TRBV12-3 or TRBV12-4; 16 nucleotides match TRBD2. The CDR3 region is CASSPGTSGGADYEQYF. Written as DNA, the CDR3 is TGTGCCAGCAGCCCCGGGACTAGCGGGGGGGCGGACTACGAGCAGTACTTC.